The 16 T cell receptor beta chains presented below share a single source sample, sequenced in a study of T cell repertoires in cytomegalovirus infection. MiXCR, applied by TCRdb to the reads, yields one record per CDR3 protein. The data show around 900,000 distinct CDR3 sequences, with more than 25% seen just once and about 14% held by the top ten. Antigens for these TCRs are unknown. The sample in question was cultured CD8+ T cells from PBMCs, obtained from culture after CMV antigen stimulation. The receptors come from a human donor in good health (CMV status not recorded). Some clones in this sample may be carry-over from other donors' samples.

With respect to this clonotype: Germline and junction disagree at one end, which may indicate a read error. The gene calls are TRBV7-6 and TRBJ1-5; possible D gene TRBD1, 5 bases. The CDR3 covers 15 residues. Germline-derived CDR1 and CDR2 are SGHVS and FNYEAQ. CDR3 in amino acids: CASSLGGVSNQLQHF. DNA for the CDR3: TGTGCCAGCAGTCTCGGAGGGGTGAGCAATCAGCTCCAGCATTTT.

Turning to this clonotype: A read error may be the cause here, since a much bigger clone is one base away. CDR3 sequence: CVSIGSYGYTF. The CDR3 nucleotides read TGTGTCAGCATAGGAAGTTATGGCTACACCTTC. The chain combines TRBV7-2 with TRBJ1-2, with D unclear. The CDR3 contains 11 residues. Germline V gene data show CDR1 as SGHTA and CDR2 as FQGNSA.

In its sample, this clonotype was seen once. The V gene is TRBV27, the J gene TRBJ2-2; TRBD1 is a possible D gene (5 bases). V lost 6 bases and J 7 bases, leaving 12 bases between the germline ends. The CDR3 extends over 13 amino acids. The germline V gene has CDR1 MNHEY and CDR2 SMNVEV (reference sequence). Here the CDR3 reads CASRIQAGGELFF. CDR3 nucleotides: TGTGCCAGCAGGATACAGGCTGGCGGGGAGCTGTTTTTT.

The J gene is TRBJ2-1, the V gene TRBV6-2 or TRBV6-3, with D uncertain. CDR1 is MNHEY, CDR2 SVGEGT, per germline. Trimming cost V 5 bases and J 3 bases, with 14 bases left between them. This CDR3 comprises 15 residues. The DNA for the CDR3 is TGTGCCAGCAGTACCGACTGGTGGGACTACAATGAGCAGTTCTTC. Protein sequence: CASSTDWWDYNEQFF.

The gene calls are TRBV5-5 and TRBJ2-7; the D call may be TRBD1 or TRBD2 (5 bases each). The CDR3 contains 12 residues. Germline V gene data show CDR1 as SGHKS and CDR2 as YYEKEE (reference sequence). The V gene lost 4 bases and the J gene lost 12 bases, with 17 bases spanning the gap. Written as DNA, the CDR3 is TGTGCCAGCAGCGTCGGGGATCGCAGGGTGTACGTC. This translates into CASSVGDRRVYV.

This chain connects TRBV5-1 to TRBJ2-1; TRBD1 or TRBD2 may be the D gene (7 bases each). Looked up from germline, CDR1 is SGHRS and CDR2 is YFSETQ. Trimming shortened V by 0 bases and J by 8 bases, and 18 bases separated the two germline ends. This CDR3 comprises 16 residues. CDR3 region: CASSLGQGGYTYEQFF. The DNA of the CDR3 is TGCGCCAGCAGCTTGGGACAGGGAGGGTATACATATGAGCAGTTCTTC.

The rearrangement links TRBV20-1 to TRBJ2-7, with D tentatively TRBD2 (5 bases). V lost 1 base to trimming and J lost 6 bases, with 13 bases between them. The CDR3 runs 13 residues. CDR1 is DFQATT, CDR2 SNEGSKA, per germline (reference sequence). The CDR3 spells CSARVGGSFEQYV. DNA of the CDR3: TGCAGTGCTAGAGTTGGAGGAAGCTTCGAGCAGTACGTC.

This clonotype has a handful of counts. This chain joins TRBV19 and TRBJ2-7, with 9 bases identical to TRBD1. CDR1 is LNHDA and CDR2 is SQIVND in the germline V gene (reference sequence). V trimming: 6 bases; J trimming: 3 bases; junction bases outside the gene matches: 12. The CDR3 is made up of 16 amino acids. The CDR3 coding sequence is TGTGCCAGTAGCACCAATAGGGGACAGGGATTCTACGAGCAGTACTTC. Translation: CASSTNRGQGFYEQYF.

This clonotype occurred many times. As DNA, the CDR3 is TGTGCCGCCTCCGGCTCTGGAAACACCATATATTTT. This codes for CAASGSGNTIYF. The chain uses TRBV6-1 and TRBJ1-3; no clear D. Between the trimmed V and J ends, which lost 11 bases and 0 bases, there was a span of 8 bases. In germline, CDR1 is MNHNS, CDR2 SASEGT. The CDR3 extends over 12 amino acids.

This clonotype was detected many times. The chain uses TRBV7-8 and TRBJ1-2, with 7 positions matching TRBD1. CDR1 is SGHVS, CDR2 FQNEAQ, per germline. There are 19 residues in the CDR3. V shed 6 bases, J shed 3 bases, and the junction held 22 bases outside the gene matches. CDR3 residues: CASRSQSGWTGDPDYGYTF. The CDR3 DNA reads TGTGCCAGCAGGTCTCAAAGCGGATGGACAGGTGACCCCGACTATGGCTACACCTTC.

V gene TRBV7-3 combines with J gene TRBJ2-2, with 9 bases matching TRBD1. Trimming removed 2 bases from V and 4 bases from J; junction bases left unmatched: 2. The length of the CDR3 is 15 residues. In germline, CDR1 is SGHTA, CDR2 FQGTGA. CDR3 in amino acids: CASSLGDRATGELFF. DNA for the CDR3: TGTGCCAGCAGCTTAGGGGACAGGGCCACCGGGGAGCTGTTTTTT.

The chain links TRBV27 to TRBJ1-3; no firm D call. Germline CDR1 and CDR2: MNHEY and SMNVEV (reference sequence). This CDR3 has 13 amino acids. Trimming cost V 4 bases and J 2 bases, with 6 bases left between them. The CDR3 sequence is CASSSAPGNTIYF. CDR3 in DNA: TGTGCCAGCAGTTCGGCTCCTGGAAACACCATATATTTT.

The J gene is TRBJ1-2, the V gene TRBV3-1, with TRBD1 matching over 12 bases. CDR1 is LGHDT, CDR2 YNNKEL, per germline (reference sequence). Trimming at V came to 6 bases and at J to 3 bases, leaving 8 bases not matched to a gene. The CDR3 sequence is 16 residues long. CDR3 loop: CASRTTGTGGHYGYTF. The CDR3 coding sequence is TGTGCCAGCAGAACTACCGGGACAGGGGGCCACTATGGCTACACCTTC.

This clonotype occurred a few times. The gene calls are TRBV7-9 and TRBJ2-2, with a possible D match to TRBD1 (5 bases). Trimming pared 8 bases from V and 5 bases from J, leaving 21 bases between. This CDR3 region has 16 residues. Germline V gives CDR1 SEHNR, CDR2 FQNEAQ (reference sequence). CDR3 sequence: CASWPFGAGRTGELFF. CDR3 sequence (DNA): TGTGCCAGCTGGCCGTTTGGGGCAGGGCGGACCGGGGAGCTGTTTTTT. The full variable domain, completed using reference TRBV7-9 and TRBJ2-2, is DTGVSQNPRHKITKRGQNVTFRCDPISEHNRLYWYRQTLGQGPEFLTYFQNEAQLEKSRLLSDRFSAERPKGSFSTLEIQRTEQGDSAMYLCASWPFGAGRTGELFFGEGSRLTVL.

The V and J genes are TRBV7-9 and TRBJ1-2; a possible D gene is TRBD1 (5 bases). Trimming pared 1 base from V and 3 bases from J, leaving 12 bases between. Germline CDR1 reads SEHNR; CDR2 reads FQNEAQ (reference sequence). This CDR3 contains 15 residues. This chain's CDR3 is CASSLVGDQDYGYTF. The CDR3 DNA reads TGTGCCAGCAGCTTAGTGGGGGACCAAGACTATGGCTACACCTTC. The full variable domain, rest sourced from reference TRBV7-9 and TRBJ1-2, is DTGVSQNPRHKITKRGQNVTFRCDPISEHNRLYWYRQTLGQGPEFLTYFQNEAQLEKSRLLSDRFSAERPKGSFSTLEIQRTEQGDSAMYLCASSLVGDQDYGYTFGSGTRLTVV.

The chain joins TRBV27 to TRBJ2-5, with 8 bases lining up with TRBD2. CDR1 is MNHEY, CDR2 SMNVEV, per germline (reference sequence). Trimming took 5 bases from V and 1 from J; bases not matched to a gene: 9. The CDR3 is 16 amino acids. CDR3: CASSTTRGGLQETQYF. The CDR3 coding sequence is TGTGCCAGCAGTACCACCCGCGGGGGGCTCCAAGAGACCCAGTACTTC.